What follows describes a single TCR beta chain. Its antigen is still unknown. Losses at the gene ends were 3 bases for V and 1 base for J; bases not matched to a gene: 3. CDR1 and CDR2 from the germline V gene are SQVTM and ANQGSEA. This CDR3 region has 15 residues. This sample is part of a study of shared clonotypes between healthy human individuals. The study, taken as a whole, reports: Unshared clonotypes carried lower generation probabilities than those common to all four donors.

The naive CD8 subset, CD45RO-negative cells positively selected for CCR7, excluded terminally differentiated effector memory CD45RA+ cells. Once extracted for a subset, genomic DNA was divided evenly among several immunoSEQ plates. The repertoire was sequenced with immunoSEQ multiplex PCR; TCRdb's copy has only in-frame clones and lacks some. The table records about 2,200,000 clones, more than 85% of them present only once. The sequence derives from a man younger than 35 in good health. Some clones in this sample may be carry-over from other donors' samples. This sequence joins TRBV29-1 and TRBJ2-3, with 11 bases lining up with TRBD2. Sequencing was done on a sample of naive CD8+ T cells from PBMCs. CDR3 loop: CSVDLAGGGTDTQYF. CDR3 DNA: TGCAGCGTTGATCTAGCGGGAGGAGGCACAGATACGCAGTATTTT.